Described below is a single T cell receptor beta chain sequence and its context. Its matching antigen is unknown. This record comes from a study of cytomegalovirus exposure and HLA in healthy donors. General study findings and limits: Testing in vitro showed three CMV-associated chains specific for CMV antigens. Judged likely to be a sequencing artifact was a cluster of highly shared sequence variants. Links to common viral pathogens appeared, in a later analysis, for several of the most significant clusters.

Trimming stripped 4 bases from V and 7 bases from J, with 13 bases between. Germline V CDR1 and CDR2: SGHTA, FQGTGA. This CDR3 spans 13 amino acids. Researchers ran the PCR with 60 Vbeta and 13 Jbeta primers. Data came from immunoSEQ multiplex PCR; TCRdb stores just in-frame clones and leaves some out. Found here are 150,000 to 200,000 clones, about 86% of them singletons; the top ten hold around 2.2%. The sample was PBMCs. The rearrangement uses TRBV7-3 and TRBJ2-5; a weak D match, TRBD2 (6 bases). The receptor's source is a woman aged 18-29 years in good health and CMV-seropositive. This chain's CDR3 is CASSSDYSGTQYF. CDR3 in DNA: TGTGCCAGCAGCTCGGACTATTCGGGGACCCAGTACTTC.